The 9 T cell receptor beta chains given below trace back to one sample, sequenced in a study of blood T cell repertoires in COVID-19. Assay used: immunoSEQ multiplex PCR; TCRdb lists only in-frame clones, some missing. This table holds under 130,000 clones, 80% to 85% found once. The material sequenced was peripheral blood. All receptors come from an elderly man with acute or convalescent COVID-19.

The chain is built from TRBV5-1 and TRBJ1-3; 9 bases agree with TRBD1. CDR1 is SGHRS and CDR2 is YFSETQ in the germline V gene. V gave up 4 bases and J gave up 4 bases; unmatched junction bases: 3. The CDR3 totals 14 residues. CDR3 coding DNA: TGCGCCAGCAGCCTAGGGACAGGGGGAAACACCATATATTTT. This gives the protein CASSLGTGGNTIYF.

This chain links TRBV7-2 with TRBJ1-1, with D unclear. V was shortened by 1 base and J by 0 bases, with 6 bases between the two germline ends. The CDR3 extends over 14 amino acids. CDR1 SGHTA and CDR2 FQGNSA come from the germline V gene. DNA for the CDR3: TGTGCCAGCAGCTTAGACCAGGTGAACACTGAAGCTTTCTTT. This codes for CASSLDQVNTEAFF.

This rearrangement joins TRBV4-1 to TRBJ1-6; D possibly corresponds to TRBD1 (6 bases). Germline CDR1 MGHRA, CDR2 YSYEKL. The CDR3 is made up of 16 amino acids. V shed 5 bases and J shed 0 bases, with 11 bases lying between them. The CDR3, as DNA: TGCGCCAGCAGCAGGGGGTCGAGCTCCTATAATTCACCCCTCCACTTT. It translates to CASSRGSSSYNSPLHF.

This chain joins TRBV18 and TRBJ2-3; 10 bases are shared with TRBD2. The germline CDR1 and CDR2 sequences are KGHSH and LQKENI. This CDR3 has 16 amino acids. Losses at the gene ends were 0 bases for V and 5 bases for J; bases not matched to a gene: 5. In nucleotides, the CDR3 is TGTGCCAGCTCACCACCGGGTAGCGGGAGGATAGATACGCAGTATTTT. This translates into CASSPPGSGRIDTQYF.

The rearrangement links TRBV6-6 to TRBJ2-2; tentative D call: TRBD1 (5 bases). The CDR3 is 15 amino acids. Deletions cut 7 bases from V and 4 bases from J, with 16 bases between. In germline, CDR1 is MNHNY, CDR2 SVGAGI (reference sequence). The chain's CDR3 is CASIKGQGPTGELFF. The CDR3 bases are TGTGCCAGCATCAAGGGGCAGGGCCCCACCGGGGAGCTGTTTTTT.

This rearrangement joins TRBV6-5 to TRBJ1-6, with D perhaps TRBD1 (5 bases). CDR1 and CDR2 from the germline V gene are MNHEY and SVGAGI. The CDR3 is 11 amino acids. With 11 bases removed from V and 7 bases from J, the gap between germline ends came to 9 bases. The CDR3 DNA reads as TGTGCCGTGAACAGGAATTCACCCCTCCACTTT. Protein product: CAVNRNSPLHF.

The chain employs TRBV19 and TRBJ2-3, with 12 bases identical to TRBD2. Losses at the gene ends were 10 bases for V and 5 bases for J; bases not matched to a gene: 7. The CDR3 is 14 amino acids. Germline assignment: CDR1 LNHDA and CDR2 SQIVND (reference sequence). The CDR3 here is CATQLAGGQDTQYF. CDR3 nucleotide sequence: TGTGCCACTCAACTAGCGGGAGGTCAAGATACGCAGTATTTT.

Of note for this clone: The same CDR3 can be traced to other DNA sequences in this sample. The V call is TRBV2, the J call TRBJ1-5; no definite D call. Trimming left V 6 bases short and J 0 bases short, with 6 bases between. This CDR3 region has 13 residues. Per the germline V gene, CDR1 is SNHLY and CDR2 is FYNNEI. For the CDR3, the DNA is TGTGCCAGCAGCCCTAATAGCAATCAGCCCCAGCATTTT. Translating gives CASSPNSNQPQHF.

In its sample, this clone was seen a few times. CDR3 residues: CASSRQGAITEAFF. The CDR3 DNA sequence: TGTGCCAGCAGCCGACAGGGGGCGATCACTGAAGCTTTCTTT. The chain joins TRBV7-9 to TRBJ1-1, with TRBD1 matching over 10 bases. Trimming removed 5 bases from V and 4 bases from J; junction bases left unmatched: 4. Germline V CDR1 and CDR2: SEHNR, FQNEAQ (reference sequence). The CDR3 contains 14 residues.